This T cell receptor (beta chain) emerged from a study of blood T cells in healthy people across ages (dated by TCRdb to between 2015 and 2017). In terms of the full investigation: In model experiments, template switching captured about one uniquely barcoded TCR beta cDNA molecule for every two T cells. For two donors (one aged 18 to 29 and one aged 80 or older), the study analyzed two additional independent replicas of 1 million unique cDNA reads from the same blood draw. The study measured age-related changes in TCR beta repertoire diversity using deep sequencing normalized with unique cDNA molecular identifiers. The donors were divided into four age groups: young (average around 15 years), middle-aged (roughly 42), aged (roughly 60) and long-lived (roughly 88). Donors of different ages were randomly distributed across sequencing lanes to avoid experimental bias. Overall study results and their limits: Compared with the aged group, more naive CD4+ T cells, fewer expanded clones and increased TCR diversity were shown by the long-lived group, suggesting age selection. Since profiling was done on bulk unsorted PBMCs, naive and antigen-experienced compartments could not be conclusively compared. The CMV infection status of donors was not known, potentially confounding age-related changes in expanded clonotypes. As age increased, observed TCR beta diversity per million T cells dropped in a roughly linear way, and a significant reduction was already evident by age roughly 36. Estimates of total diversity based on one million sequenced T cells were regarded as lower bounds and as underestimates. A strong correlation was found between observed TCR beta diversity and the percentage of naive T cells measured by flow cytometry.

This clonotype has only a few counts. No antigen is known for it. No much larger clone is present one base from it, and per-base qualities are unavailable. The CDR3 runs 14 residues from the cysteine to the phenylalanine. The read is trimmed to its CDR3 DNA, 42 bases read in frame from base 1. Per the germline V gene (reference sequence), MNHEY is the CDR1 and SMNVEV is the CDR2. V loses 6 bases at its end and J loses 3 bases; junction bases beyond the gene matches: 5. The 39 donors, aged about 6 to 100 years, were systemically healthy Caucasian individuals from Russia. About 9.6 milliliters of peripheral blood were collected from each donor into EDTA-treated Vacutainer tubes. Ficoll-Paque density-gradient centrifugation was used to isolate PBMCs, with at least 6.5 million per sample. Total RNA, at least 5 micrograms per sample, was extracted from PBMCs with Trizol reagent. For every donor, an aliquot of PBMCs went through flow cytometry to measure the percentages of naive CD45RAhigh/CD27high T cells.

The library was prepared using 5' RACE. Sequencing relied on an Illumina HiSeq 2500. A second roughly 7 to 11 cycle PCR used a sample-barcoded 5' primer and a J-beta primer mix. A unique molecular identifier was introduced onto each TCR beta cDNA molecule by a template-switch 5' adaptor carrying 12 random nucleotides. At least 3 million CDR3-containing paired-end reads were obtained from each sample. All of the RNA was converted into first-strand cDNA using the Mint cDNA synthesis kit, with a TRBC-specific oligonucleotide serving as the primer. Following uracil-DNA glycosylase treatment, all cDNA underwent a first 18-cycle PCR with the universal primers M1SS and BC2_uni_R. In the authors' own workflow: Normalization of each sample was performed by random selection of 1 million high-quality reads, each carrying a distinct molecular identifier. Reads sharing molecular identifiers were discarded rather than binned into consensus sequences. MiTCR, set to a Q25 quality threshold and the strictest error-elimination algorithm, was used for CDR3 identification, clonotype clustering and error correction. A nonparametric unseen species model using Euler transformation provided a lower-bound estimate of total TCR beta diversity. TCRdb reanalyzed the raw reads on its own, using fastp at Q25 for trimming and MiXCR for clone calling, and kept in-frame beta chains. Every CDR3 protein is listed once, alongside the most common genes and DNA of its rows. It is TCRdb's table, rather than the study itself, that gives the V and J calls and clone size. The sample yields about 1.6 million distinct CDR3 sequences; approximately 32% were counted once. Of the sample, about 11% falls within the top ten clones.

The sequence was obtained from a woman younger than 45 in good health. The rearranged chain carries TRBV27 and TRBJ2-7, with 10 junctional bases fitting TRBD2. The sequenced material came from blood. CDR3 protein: CASSTGLAVYEQYF. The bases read TGTGCCAGCAGCACCGGACTAGCGGTCTACGAGCAGTACTTC.